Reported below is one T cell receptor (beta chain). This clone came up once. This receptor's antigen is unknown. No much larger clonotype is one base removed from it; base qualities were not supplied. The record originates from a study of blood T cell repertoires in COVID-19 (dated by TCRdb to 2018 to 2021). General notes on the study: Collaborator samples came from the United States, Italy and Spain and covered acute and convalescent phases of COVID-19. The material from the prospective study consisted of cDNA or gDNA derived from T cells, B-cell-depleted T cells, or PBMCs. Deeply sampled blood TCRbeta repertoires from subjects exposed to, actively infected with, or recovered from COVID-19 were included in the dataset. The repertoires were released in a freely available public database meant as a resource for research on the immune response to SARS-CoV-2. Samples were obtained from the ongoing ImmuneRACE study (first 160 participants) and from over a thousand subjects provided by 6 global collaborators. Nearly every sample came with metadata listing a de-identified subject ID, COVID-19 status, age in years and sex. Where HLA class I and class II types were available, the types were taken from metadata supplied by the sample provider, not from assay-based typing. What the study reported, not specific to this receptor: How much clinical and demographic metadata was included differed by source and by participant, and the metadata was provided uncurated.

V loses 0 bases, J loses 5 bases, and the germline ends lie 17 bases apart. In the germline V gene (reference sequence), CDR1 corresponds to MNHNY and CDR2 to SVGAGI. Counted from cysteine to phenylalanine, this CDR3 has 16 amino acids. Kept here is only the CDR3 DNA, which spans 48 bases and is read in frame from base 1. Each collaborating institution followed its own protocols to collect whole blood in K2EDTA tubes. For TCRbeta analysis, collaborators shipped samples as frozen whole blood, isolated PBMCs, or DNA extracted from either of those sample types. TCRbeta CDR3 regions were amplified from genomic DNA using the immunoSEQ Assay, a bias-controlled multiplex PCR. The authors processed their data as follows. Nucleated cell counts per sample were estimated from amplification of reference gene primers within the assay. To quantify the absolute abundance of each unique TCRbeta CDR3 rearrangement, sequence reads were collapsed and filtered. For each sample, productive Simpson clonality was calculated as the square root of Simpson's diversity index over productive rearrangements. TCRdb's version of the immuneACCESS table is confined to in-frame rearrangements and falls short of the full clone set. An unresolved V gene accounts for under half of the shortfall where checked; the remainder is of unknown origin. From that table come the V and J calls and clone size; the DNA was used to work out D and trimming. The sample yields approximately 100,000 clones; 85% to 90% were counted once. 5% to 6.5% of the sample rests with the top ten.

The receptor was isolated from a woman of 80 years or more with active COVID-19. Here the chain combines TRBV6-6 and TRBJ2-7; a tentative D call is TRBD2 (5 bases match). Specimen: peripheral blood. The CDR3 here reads CASSYSLPSRGHEQYF. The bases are TGTGCCAGCAGTTACTCCTTACCGTCCCGAGGGCACGAGCAGTACTTC.